A single count supports the clone carrying this TCR beta chain. The data are from a study of shared clonotypes between healthy human individuals. The germline V gene encodes CDR1 MRHNA and CDR2 SNTAGT. V lost 0 bases, J lost 4 bases, and 6 bases lay in between. The CDR3 loop spans 14 amino acids. In the authors' methods: Filtering was not the same, since immunoSEQ gave junction-only sequences without quality scores. Clones were read by immunoSEQ multiplex PCR, and TCRdb kept only the in-frame ones, dropping some. From that table come the V and J calls and clone size; the DNA was used to work out D and trimming. Here the sample spans about 960,000 clones, approximately 80% being singletons.

Input material: memory CD4+ T cells sorted from blood. Subset reported: CD45RA-negative fraction. The receptor comes from a man aged 18-30 years in good health. The J gene is TRBJ2-2, the V gene TRBV6-4; D call uncertain. Here the CDR3 reads CASSDSPVTGELFF. DNA for the CDR3: TGTGCCAGCAGTGACTCCCCGGTCACCGGGGAGCTGTTTTTT.